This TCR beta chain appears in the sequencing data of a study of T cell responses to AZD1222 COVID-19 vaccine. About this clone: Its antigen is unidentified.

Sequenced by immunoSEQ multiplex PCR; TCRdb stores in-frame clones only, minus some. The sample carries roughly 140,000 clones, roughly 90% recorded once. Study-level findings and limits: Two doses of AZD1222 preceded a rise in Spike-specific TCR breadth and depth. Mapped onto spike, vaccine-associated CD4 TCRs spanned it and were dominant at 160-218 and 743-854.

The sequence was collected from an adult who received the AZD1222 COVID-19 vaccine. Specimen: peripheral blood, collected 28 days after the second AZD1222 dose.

CDR3 in amino acids: CASIGQVGGYTF. The CDR3 nucleotides are TGTGCCAGCATCGGACAGGTTGGTGGCTACACCTTC. V usage is TRBV28 and J usage is TRBJ1-2, with 7 nucleotides matching TRBD1. Germline V gene data show CDR1 as MDHEN and CDR2 as SYDVKM. V lost 7 bases, J lost 7 bases, and 6 bases stayed unmatched. The CDR3 totals 12 residues.